A single TCR beta chain is shown here with its context. This clonotype has ten or more counts. What antigen it recognizes has not been identified. Within one base of it there is no much larger clone, and no base qualities were kept. TCR beta CDR3 regions were amplified from RNA transcripts. The TCR CDR3 was subjected to a first round of RT-PCR using the HTBI primer set and the Qiagen OneStep RT-PCR kit. The libraries were constructed in a second round of multiplex PCR and then size-selected and purified. The libraries were sequenced on an Illumina HiSeq2000 using paired-end 100 bp reads. The original pipeline was this. SOAPnuke was used to process the raw data, removing reads that contained adapters or uncalled bases, had a mean Phred below 15, or lacked an exact match to the constant primer or identifier. COPE v1.2.5 was used to merge high-quality paired reads, and clonotypes were defined as unique nucleotide sequences. Clonotypes were aligned to IMGT TRBV, TRBD and TRBJ reference segments using MiTCR v1.1. Analysis was restricted to V-J combinations with a frequency above 0.0001, which covered approximately 99% of repertoires. A TCS score was defined as the ratio of F50 (clonal expansion) to E x V (chaos), with BLOSUM62-based TCRdist applied between CDR3 peptides within each V-J. Welch's t-statistics and random forest reduced 450 to 600 V-J features to 13, which were used in a naive Bayes classifier (R e1071). The Morisita-Horn index was used to measure how similar the thyroid and blood repertoires were. Using fastp at Q25 and MiXCR, TCRdb reprocessed the public reads and kept productive beta chains. Rows are unified per CDR3 protein, each entry keeping the most common DNA and genes. For this entry, the V and J calls and clone size follow TCRdb and not the study's own pipeline. Here the sample has a few hundred thousand distinct CDR3 sequences; just over 45% occur a single time. Jointly, the top ten make up approximately 7.5% of the sample.

A patient counted as having stable Graves' hyperthyroidism if no progression to ophthalmopathy occurred over 18 months of follow-up. Hyperthyroidism patients were newly diagnosed, had a disease duration of under 2 months, and were aged 18 to 65 years. Patients with uncontrolled infections, other autoimmune diseases, pregnancy or lactation were excluded. Diagnoses were established on the basis of clinical symptoms, serum thyroxine and TRAb, thyroid ultrasound, and orbital computed tomography. Total RNA was extracted using Trizol reagent, and RNA quality was assessed on an Agilent 2100 Bioanalyzer. CDR1 DFQATT and CDR2 SNEGSKA were looked up in the germline V gene (reference sequence). The CDR3 goes from the cysteine to the phenylalanine over 16 residues. The read is trimmed to its CDR3 DNA, 48 bases read in frame from base 1. The V end gives up 0 bases and the J end 3 bases, leaving 10 bases in the junction not matched to a gene.

The data were obtained in a study of T cells in Graves' hyperthyroidism and ophthalmopathy (dated by TCRdb to between 2018 and 2021). In the study overall: A discovery cohort of about a hundred patients, roughly 45 with Graves' ophthalmopathy and approximately 60 with stable Graves' hyperthyroidism, was used to find distinguishing TCR V-J signatures. Prospective prediction of ophthalmopathy was tested in an independent validation cohort of some 19 hyperthyroidism patients and 17 patients who later progressed to ophthalmopathy. The 100 discovery patients were randomly divided into training and test sets at a 7:3 ratio. Following sampling, methimazole starting at 30 mg daily was given to hyperthyroidism patients, and high-dose intravenous methylprednisolone was given to ophthalmopathy patients. The paper describes TCR Vbeta CDR3 sequencing of fewer than 150 peripheral blood samples, made up of some 40 ophthalmopathy patients, roughly 80 hyperthyroidism patients and some 17 progressor patients. In several Graves' hyperthyroidism patients, the study also compared T-cell repertoires from thyroid tissue with T-cell repertoires from blood. The investigation overall reported the following: A model built on a 13 V-J signature distinguished ophthalmopathy from stable hyperthyroidism, reaching 85% to 90% sensitivity and about 81% specificity in cross-validation and 80%/75% in testing. Sample size was not statistically predetermined, and blinding of investigators to group allocation was not performed. Blood samples also contained most of the expanded thyroid clonotypes (frequency above 0.001), which suggests that blood repertoires may reflect thyroid immune responses. In validation, progression to ophthalmopathy was predicted by the model with approximately 67% sensitivity and 72% to 85% specificity, a median of about 6 months before onset.

The sample was peripheral blood or thyroid tissue (not recorded which). The chain links TRBV20-1 with TRBJ2-7; the central 8 bases match TRBD2. The receptor was derived from a woman between 18 and 29 years old with Graves' hyperthyroidism. The DNA sequence reads TGCAGTGCTAGAGATGGAGCGGGGGCCTCTGGCTACGAGCAGTACTTC. Its product reads: CSARDGAGASGYEQYF.